What follows describes a single TCR beta chain. This entry belongs to a study of blood T cell repertoires in COVID-19. For the study at large: Acute-phase and convalescent COVID-19 samples originated in the United States, Italy and Spain. T cells, B-cell-depleted T cells, or PBMCs provided the cDNA or gDNA that served as material.

Authors' data handling: Reference gene primer amplification in the assay estimated nucleated cell counts. TCRdb's table, derived via immunoSEQ multiplex PCR, lists solely in-frame clones and lacks some. V and J calls and clone size come straight from that table; D and trimming were deduced from the DNA. In the table there are 75,000 to 100,000 clones, 87% of which are singletons. CDR3 length: 13 residues. CDR1 and CDR2 (germline): SGHVS, FQNEAQ. Trimming left V 0 bases short and J 8 bases short, with 10 bases between. The sequence derives from a man between 65 and 85 years old with acute or convalescent COVID-19. Source material: peripheral blood. The V and J genes are TRBV7-8 and TRBJ1-1, with D unclear. CDR3 in DNA: TGTGCCAGCAGCTTAGCAGACCGGAGGGAAGCTTTCTTT. Its translation is CASSLADRREAFF.